Shown below are 10 T cell receptor beta chains from a single sample sequenced in a study of shared clonotypes between healthy human individuals. Sequencing was performed with immunoSEQ multiplex PCR; in TCRdb, only in-frame clones are kept and a portion is missing. The table shows around 2,100,000 clones, with over 85% occurring only once. CD45RO-negative CD8 cells positively selected for CCR7 made up the naive population, which excluded terminally differentiated effector memory CD45RA+ cells. Material for sequencing was naive CD8+ T cells sorted from blood. These TCRs come from a man in his late teens or twenties in good health.

The genes are TRBV2 and TRBJ2-6, with D unclear. There are 15 residues in the CDR3. CDR1 and CDR2 from the germline V gene are SNHLY and FYNNEI. V lost 2 bases to trimming and J lost 2 bases, with 7 bases between them. The CDR3 bases are TGTGCCAGCAGTGAAAGCATAACTGGGGCCAACGTCCTGACTTTC. Protein sequence: CASSESITGANVLTF.

This rearrangement joins TRBV6-5 to TRBJ2-1, with 9 bases that match TRBD2. The germline V gene encodes CDR1 MNHEY and CDR2 SVGAGI. V lost 9 bases, J lost 10 bases, and 16 bases stayed unmatched. The CDR3 covers 15 residues. The CDR3 region has the DNA TGTGCCAGTTCGGGGGGAAGGACTAGCGCAAAGGAGCAGTTCTTC. This encodes CASSGGRTSAKEQFF.

The J gene is TRBJ2-1, the V gene TRBV29-1; perhaps TRBD2 as D (6 bases). With 1 base removed from V and 8 bases from J, the gap between germline ends came to 9 bases. This CDR3 has 12 amino acids. The germline V gene encodes CDR1 SQVTM and CDR2 ANQGSEA. The DNA of the CDR3 is TGCAGCGTTGAAGCGGGAGTAGATGAGCAGTTCTTC. Protein product: CSVEAGVDEQFF.

The rearrangement uses TRBV9 and TRBJ2-3; 8 bases are shared with TRBD2. Per germline, CDR1 SGDLS and CDR2 YYNGEE. The CDR3 is made up of 16 amino acids. The trim removed 0 bases at V and 3 bases at J, leaving 6 bases unmatched. CDR3 in DNA: TGTGCCAGCAGCGTAGAGCTGGGCGGGGGGACAGATACGCAGTATTTT. Its translation: CASSVELGGGTDTQYF.

The chain is built from TRBV7-2 and TRBJ2-7, with D uncertain. The germline gives CDR1 SGHTA, CDR2 FQGNSA. This CDR3 contains 13 residues. V dropped 1 base and J dropped 2 bases, with 6 bases sitting between them. The CDR3 is CASSLVLTYEQYF. The CDR3 nucleotides read TGTGCCAGCAGCTTAGTTCTGACCTACGAGCAGTACTTC. The variable domain in full, with the rest retrieved from reference TRBV7-2 and TRBJ2-7, is GAGVSQSPSNKVTEKGKDVELRCDPISGHTALYWYRQSLGQGLEFLIYFQGNSAPDKSGLPSDRFSAERTGGSVSTLTIQRTQQEDSAVYLCASSLVLTYEQYFGPGTRLTVT.

The chain has TRBV10-2 and TRBJ2-7, with D tentatively TRBD1 (5 bases). Germline V gives CDR1 WSHSY, CDR2 SAAADI. The CDR3 is made up of 13 amino acids. Trimming removed 6 bases at V and 3 bases at J, with 12 bases between. This CDR3 reads CASRTVGIYEQYF. In DNA form, the CDR3 reads TGCGCCAGCAGGACAGTAGGGATCTACGAGCAGTACTTC.

The count of this clone is one. V gene TRBV7-5 combines with J gene TRBJ1-2. TRBV7-5 is designated a pseudogene. The CDR3 runs 17 residues. The CDR3, as DNA: TGTGCCAGAAGCTTAGCGGTACGGGGGCCCTGGGACTATGGCTACACCTTC. Its translation: CARSLAVRGPWDYGYTF.

The V call is TRBV5-6, the J call TRBJ2-7; D unresolved. Germline V gene lookup returns CDR1 SGHDT and CDR2 YYEEEE. This CDR3 region has 15 residues. The V gene lost 3 bases and the J gene lost 7 bases, with 20 bases spanning the gap. CDR3 residues: CASSSLSDPPGEQYF. The DNA for the CDR3 is TGTGCCAGCAGCTCGCTCTCGGACCCCCCTGGGGAGCAGTACTTC.

V is TRBV2 and J is TRBJ2-1; 7 bases agree with TRBD2. The germline V gene encodes CDR1 SNHLY and CDR2 FYNNEI. The J segment lost 6 bases and the V segment lost 10 bases, leaving 9 bases of the junction unmatched. The CDR3 has 13 amino acids. CDR3 amino acids: CAIKLAEFNEQFF. CDR3 DNA: TGTGCCATCAAGCTAGCGGAGTTCAATGAGCAGTTCTTC.

V gene TRBV7-2 combines with J gene TRBJ2-3, with D possibly being TRBD1 (5 bases). The CDR3 has 19 residues. Trimming pared 1 base from V and 0 bases from J, leaving 20 bases between. Germline V gene data show CDR1 as SGHTA and CDR2 as FQGNSA. Here the CDR3 reads CASSLEVIRQGKSTDTQYF. CDR3 coding DNA: TGTGCCAGCAGCTTAGAGGTCATAAGGCAGGGAAAAAGCACAGATACGCAGTATTTT.